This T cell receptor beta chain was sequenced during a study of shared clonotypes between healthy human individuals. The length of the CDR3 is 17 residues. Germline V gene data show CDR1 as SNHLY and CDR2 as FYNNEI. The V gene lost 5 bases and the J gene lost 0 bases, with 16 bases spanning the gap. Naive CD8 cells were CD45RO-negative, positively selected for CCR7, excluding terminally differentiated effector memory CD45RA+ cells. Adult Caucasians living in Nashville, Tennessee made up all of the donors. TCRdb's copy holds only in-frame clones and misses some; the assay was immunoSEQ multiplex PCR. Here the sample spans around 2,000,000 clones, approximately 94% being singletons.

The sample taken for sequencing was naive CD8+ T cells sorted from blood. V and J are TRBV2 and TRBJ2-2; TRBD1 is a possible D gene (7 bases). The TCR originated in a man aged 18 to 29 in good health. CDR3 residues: CASSIDRDFANTGELFF. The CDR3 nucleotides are TGTGCCAGCAGTATCGACAGGGACTTCGCGAACACCGGGGAGCTGTTTTTT.